A selection of T cell receptor beta chains follows, all from one sample in a study of early T cells in non-severe SARS-CoV-2 infection. One entry per CDR3 protein results from TCRdb running MiXCR on the 5' RACE reads. The sample has tens of thousands of distinct CDR3 sequences; less than 8.5% are singletons. Material: whole blood. All receptors derive from an adult who was a healthcare worker with PCR-confirmed SARS-CoV-2 infection or an uninfected control (not recorded which). The CDR3 runs from the conserved cysteine through the conserved F or W. The D gene is left open where the match is weak. Part of the rows lack a size; the others show once, few, many or a class for expanded clones.

V	length	size	J	D	CDR3	DNA
TRBV5-1	14	NA	TRBJ2-5	NA	CASSLSTGVETQYF	TGCGCCAGCAGCTTGAGCACGGGGGTAGAGACCCAGTACTTC
TRBV29-1	13	NA	TRBJ2-3	NA	CSVAITSTDTQYF	TGCAGCGTTGCCATAACTAGCACAGATACGCAGTATTTT
TRBV11-3	13	few	TRBJ2-1	TRBD2	CASSGAPGNEQFF	TGTGCCAGTAGCGGGGCCCCCGGCAATGAGCAGTTCTTC
TRBV20-1	13	NA	TRBJ2-3	NA	CSARVWGTDTQYF	TGCAGTGCTAGAGTTTGGGGAACAGATACGCAGTATTTT
TRBV5-5	17	NA	TRBJ2-2	TRBD1	CASSSIPGQGDTGELFF	TGTGCCAGCAGCTCGATACCGGGACAGGGAGACACCGGGGAGCTGTTTTTT
TRBV5-1	13	many	TRBJ1-1	NA	CASSLSWNTEAFF	TGCGCCAGCAGCTTAAGTTGGAACACTGAAGCTTTCTTT
TRBV4-2	13	many	TRBJ1-1	NA	CASSHGRYTEAFF	TGTGCCAGCAGCCACGGAAGGTACACTGAAGCTTTCTTT
TRBV29-1	13	many	TRBJ1-1	NA	CSVDRGPNTEAFF	TGCAGCGTTGACAGGGGCCCTAACACTGAAGCTTTCTTT
TRBV6-2/TRBV6-3	12	many	TRBJ1-5	NA	CASSFRDQPQHF	TGTGCCAGCAGCTTTAGAGATCAGCCCCAGCATTTT
TRBV5-1	15	NA	TRBJ2-7	NA	CASSFSLTGAYEQYF	TGCGCCAGCAGCTTTTCCTTGACAGGAGCCTACGAGCAGTACTTC
TRBV9	14	many	TRBJ2-3	NA	CASSVGGSTDTQYF	TGTGCCAGCAGCGTAGGGGGCAGCACAGATACGCAGTATTTT
TRBV18	13	many	TRBJ2-3	NA	CASSPPFTDTQYF	TGTGCCAGCTCACCGCCGTTCACAGATACGCAGTATTTT
TRBV28	13	many	TRBJ1-5	NA	CASSLGFGQPQHF	TGTGCCAGCAGTTTGGGGTTCGGTCAGCCCCAGCATTTT